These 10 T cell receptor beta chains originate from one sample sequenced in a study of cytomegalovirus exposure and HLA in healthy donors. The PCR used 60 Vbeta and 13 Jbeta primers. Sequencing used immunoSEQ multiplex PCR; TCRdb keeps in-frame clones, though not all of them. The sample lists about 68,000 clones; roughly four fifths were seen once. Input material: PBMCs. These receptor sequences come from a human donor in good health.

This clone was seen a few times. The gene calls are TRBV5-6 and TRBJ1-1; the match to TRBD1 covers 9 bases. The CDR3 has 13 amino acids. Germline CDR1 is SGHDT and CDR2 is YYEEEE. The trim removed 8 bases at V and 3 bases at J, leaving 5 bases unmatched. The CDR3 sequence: CASSQGADTEAFF. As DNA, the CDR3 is TGTGCCAGTTCACAGGGGGCGGACACTGAAGCTTTCTTT.

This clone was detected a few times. CDR3 nucleotide sequence: TGCAGCGGGGGACTAGCGGGGAGTGATACGCAGTATTTT. Protein sequence: CSGGLAGSDTQYF. The chain employs TRBV29-1 and TRBJ2-3; 13 bases fit TRBD2. From germline, CDR1 is SQVTM and CDR2 ANQGSEA. This CDR3 comprises 13 residues. V shed 7 bases and J 6 bases; nucleotides not matched to a gene: 4.

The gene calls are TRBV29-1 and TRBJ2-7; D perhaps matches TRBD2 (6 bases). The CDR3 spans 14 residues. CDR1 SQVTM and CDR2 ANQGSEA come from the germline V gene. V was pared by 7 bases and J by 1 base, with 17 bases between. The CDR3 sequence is CSAWEDNRSYEQYF. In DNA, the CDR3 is TGCAGCGCCTGGGAGGACAATAGATCCTACGAGCAGTACTTC.

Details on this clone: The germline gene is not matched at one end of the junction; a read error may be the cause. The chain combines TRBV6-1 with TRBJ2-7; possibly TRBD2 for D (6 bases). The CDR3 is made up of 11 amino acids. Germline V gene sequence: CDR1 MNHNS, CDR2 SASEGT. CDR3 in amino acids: CASSEIWDSRF. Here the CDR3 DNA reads TGTGCCAGCAGTGAAATCTGGGACTCACGCTTC.

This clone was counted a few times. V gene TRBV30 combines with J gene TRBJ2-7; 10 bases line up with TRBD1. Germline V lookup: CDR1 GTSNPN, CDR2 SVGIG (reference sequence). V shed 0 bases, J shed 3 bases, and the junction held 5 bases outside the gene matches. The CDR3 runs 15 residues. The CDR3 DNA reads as TGTGCCTGGAGTGTCCGGGACAGGGGTCTCTACGAGCAGTACTTC. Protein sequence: CAWSVRDRGLYEQYF.

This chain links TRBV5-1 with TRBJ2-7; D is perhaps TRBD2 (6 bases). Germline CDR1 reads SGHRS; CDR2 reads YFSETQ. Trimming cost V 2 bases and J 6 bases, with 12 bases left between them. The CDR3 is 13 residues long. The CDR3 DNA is TGCGCCAGCAGCTTCGCGGGGAGTGGCGAGCAGTACTTC. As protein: CASSFAGSGEQYF.

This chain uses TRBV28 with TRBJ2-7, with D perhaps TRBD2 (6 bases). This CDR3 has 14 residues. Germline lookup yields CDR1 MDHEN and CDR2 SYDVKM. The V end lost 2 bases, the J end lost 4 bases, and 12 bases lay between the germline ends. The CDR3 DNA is TGTGCCAGCAGTTTACCGGGGACTCCATACGAGCAGTACTTC. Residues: CASSLPGTPYEQYF.

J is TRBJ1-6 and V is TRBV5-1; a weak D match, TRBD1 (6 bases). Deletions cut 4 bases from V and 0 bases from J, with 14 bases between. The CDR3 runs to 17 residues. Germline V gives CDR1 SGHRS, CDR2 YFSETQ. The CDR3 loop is CASSSGQQSSYNSPLHF. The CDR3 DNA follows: TGCGCCAGCAGCAGCGGACAGCAGAGCTCCTATAATTCACCCCTCCACTTT. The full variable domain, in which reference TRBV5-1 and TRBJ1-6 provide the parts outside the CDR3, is KAGVTQTPRYLIKTRGQQVTLSCSPISGHRSVSWYQQTPGQGLQFLFEYFSETQRNKGNFPGRFSGRQFSNSRSEMNVSTLELGDSALYLCASSSGQQSSYNSPLHFGNGTRLTVT.

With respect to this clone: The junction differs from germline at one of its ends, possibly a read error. The CDR3 nucleotides read TGCGCCAGCAGCTCCGGACAGGGCGGTGGCTATGGCTACCCCTTC. Protein product: CASSSGQGGGYGYPF. The chain has TRBV4-1 and TRBJ1-2; 8 positions agree with TRBD1. Germline CDR1 MGHRA, CDR2 YSYEKL. There are 15 residues in the CDR3.

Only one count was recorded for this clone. CDR3 nucleotides: TGTGCCAGCAGTTGGCCCGGGGGGTGGGAGACCCAGTACTTC. As protein: CASSWPGGWETQYF. The chain has TRBV28 and TRBJ2-5, with 7 bases matching TRBD2. There are 14 residues in the CDR3. From germline, CDR1 is MDHEN and CDR2 SYDVKM. Losses at the gene ends were 4 bases for V and 5 bases for J; bases not matched to a gene: 7.